Presented here are 25 T cell receptor beta chains from one specimen sequenced in a study of T cell responses to AZD1222 COVID-19 vaccine (dated by TCRdb to the early 2020s). Libraries came from the immunoSEQ multiplex PCR assay. Sourced from immuneACCESS, this table was stored by TCRdb with only in-frame sequences that have V and J called. A share of the clones is absent; for the studies checked, an unresolved V gene accounts for under half, and the remainder has no known explanation. The sample table lists over 150,000 clones, around 92% of them with a count of one. The top ten clonotypes cover about 10% of the sample. The intended sense of this specimen's time point label: baseline before first vaccination. The input for sequencing was peripheral blood, taken on day 0 of AZD1222 vaccination. All receptors derive from an adult in good health.

The chain couples TRBV9 to TRBJ2-2, with D perhaps matching TRBD1 (6 bases). The CDR3 is 17 amino acids. V lost 2 bases and J 2 bases, leaving 16 bases between the germline ends. Germline V lookup: CDR1 SGDLS, CDR2 YYNGEE. CDR3 region: CASSVQRQAINTGELFF. The DNA of the CDR3 is TGTGCCAGCAGCGTTCAGAGACAGGCGATAAACACCGGGGAGCTGTTTTTT.

The CDR3 region is CASSLSSGPLDV. The CDR3 nucleotides read TGTGCCAGCAGTTTGAGTAGCGGGCCCCTCGACGTC. The chain has TRBV12-3 or TRBV12-4 and TRBJ2-7; 7 nucleotides align to TRBD2. The CDR3 consists of 12 residues.

The rearrangement uses TRBV10-1 and TRBJ2-7; 7 nucleotides align to TRBD2. J lost 6 bases, V lost 7 bases, and 9 bases had no gene match. This CDR3 has 13 amino acids. Germline V gene data show CDR1 as WNHNN and CDR2 as SYGVQD (reference sequence). This chain's CDR3 is CASNGARGGEQYF. Written as DNA, the CDR3 is TGCGCCAGCAATGGTGCTCGCGGGGGCGAGCAGTACTTC.

The V gene is TRBV6-5, the J gene TRBJ1-5, with D possibly being TRBD1 (5 bases). The CDR3 totals 15 residues. Germline V gene lookup returns CDR1 MNHEY and CDR2 SVGAGI. Trimming removed 0 bases at V and 6 bases at J, with 12 bases between. The CDR3 region has the DNA TGTGCCAGCAGTTACTCCGCGGGGCAGGGTCAGCCCCAGCATTTT. The encoded protein is CASSYSAGQGQPQHF.

The V gene is TRBV29-1, the J gene TRBJ2-5, with 10 bases that match TRBD2. This CDR3 has 14 amino acids. The V gene's germline CDR1 is SQVTM and CDR2 ANQGSEA. V dropped 1 base and J dropped 5; count of bases not matched to a gene: 4. The CDR3 sequence is CSVEGSGGFETQYF. The CDR3 DNA sequence: TGCAGCGTTGAAGGTAGCGGGGGGTTCGAGACCCAGTACTTC.

The rearrangement joins TRBV5-4 to TRBJ1-1; no reliable D call. Germline V lookup: CDR1 SGHNT, CDR2 YYREEE (reference sequence). Trimming removed 0 bases from V and 7 bases from J, with 4 bases in between. This CDR3 is built from 11 residues. In DNA, the CDR3 is TGTGCCAGCAGCTTGGGGGGTGAAGCTTTCTTT. Translating it yields CASSLGGEAFF. Full variable domain (rest looked up from reference TRBV5-4 and TRBJ1-1): ETGVTQSPTHLIKTRGQQVTLRCSSQSGHNTVSWYQQALGQGPQFIFQYYREEENGRGNFPPRFSGLQFPNYSSELNVNALELDDSALYLCASSLGGEAFFGQGTRLTVV.

The chain recombines TRBV11-2 with TRBJ2-1, with D possibly matching TRBD2 (6 bases). Germline CDR1 reads SGHAT; CDR2 reads FQNNGV. The CDR3 is 14 amino acids. Trimming stripped 8 bases from V and 3 bases from J, with 14 bases between. CDR3 sequence reads: CASSGGSVYNEQFF. For the CDR3, the DNA is TGTGCCAGCTCTGGAGGGAGTGTCTACAATGAGCAGTTCTTC. The full variable domain, rest sourced from reference TRBV11-2 and TRBJ2-1, is EAGVAQSPRYKIIEKRQSVAFWCNPISGHATLYWYQQILGQGPKLLIQFQNNGVVDDSQLPKDRFSAERLKGVDSTLKIQPAKLEDSAVYLCASSGGSVYNEQFFGPGTRLTVL.

The CDR3 is CASSYTSKEAFF. The CDR3 bases are TGTGCCAGCAGTTACACCTCGAAAGAAGCTTTCTTT. The V call is TRBV6-5, the J call TRBJ1-1; D is undetermined. V shed 2 bases and J shed 8 bases, with 9 bases lying between them. From germline, CDR1 is MNHEY and CDR2 SVGAGI. CDR3 size: 12 residues.

The chain links TRBV28 to TRBJ1-1; D remains ambiguous. CDR1 and CDR2 from the germline V gene are MDHEN and SYDVKM. V was cut by 5 bases and J by 4 bases, with 11 bases left in between. The CDR3 consists of 13 residues. CDR3 DNA sequence: TGTGCCAGCAGTGGGCCTCGGGTCACTGAAGCTTTCTTT. The encoded protein is CASSGPRVTEAFF.

The chain has TRBV5-6 and TRBJ2-7; 11 bases agree with TRBD1. Germline V gene lookup returns CDR1 SGHDT and CDR2 YYEEEE. Trimming cost V 4 bases and J 5 bases; bases outside gene matches: 5. The CDR3 length is 14 residues. The CDR3 DNA sequence: TGTGCCAGCAGCCGGGGACAGGGGGGCGACGAGCAGTACGTC. It codes for CASSRGQGGDEQYV.

V gene TRBV20-1 combines with J gene TRBJ2-7; a possible D gene is TRBD2 (6 bases). V was shortened by 6 bases and J by 2 bases, with 23 bases between the two germline ends. Looked up from germline, CDR1 is DFQATT and CDR2 is SNEGSKA (reference sequence). The CDR3 totals 16 residues. The CDR3 here is CSASSAHSGSTYEQYF. In DNA form, the CDR3 reads TGCAGTGCAAGTTCCGCCCATAGCGGCTCGACCTACGAGCAGTACTTC.

V usage is TRBV15 and J usage is TRBJ2-7; 9 bases match TRBD2. Per the germline V gene, CDR1 is LNHNV and CDR2 is YYDKDF (reference sequence). V lost 2 bases, J lost 0 bases, and 5 bases stayed unmatched. This CDR3 contains 16 residues. CDR3 region: CATSRTFSGSSYEQYF. CDR3 nucleotides: TGTGCCACCAGCAGAACCTTTAGCGGGAGCTCCTACGAGCAGTACTTC.

The CDR3 here is CASSRSSDPLGYTF. The CDR3, as DNA: TGTGCCAGCAGCCGTAGTTCAGACCCTTTGGGCTACACCTTC. The chain recombines TRBV7-9 with TRBJ1-2, with unresolved D. Germline assignment: CDR1 SEHNR and CDR2 FQNEAQ (reference sequence). CDR3 length: 14 residues. V gave up 5 bases and J gave up 8 bases, with 18 bases separating them.

The V and J genes are TRBV18 and TRBJ2-1; tentative D call: TRBD2 (5 bases). There are 18 residues in the CDR3. Trimming took 2 bases from V and 8 from J, leaving 25 bases between them. Germline CDR1 KGHSH, CDR2 LQKENI. The CDR3, as DNA: TGTGCCAGCTCACCAAAGTTCTTGGGCGTGGGAGCATTAGATGAGCAGTTCTTC. This encodes CASSPKFLGVGALDEQFF. The whole variable domain, filled in from reference TRBV18 and TRBJ2-1, reads NAGVMQNPRHLVRRRGQEARLRCSPMKGHSHVYWYRQLPEEGLKFMVYLQKENIIDESGMPKERFSAEFPKEGPSILRIQQVVRGDSAAYFCASSPKFLGVGALDEQFFGPGTRLTVL.

The V call is TRBV6-2 or TRBV6-3, the J call TRBJ1-1; 7 nucleotides match TRBD1. Losses at the gene ends were 6 bases for V and 8 bases for J; bases not matched to a gene: 12. The CDR3 sequence is 14 residues long. Germline V gives CDR1 MNHEY, CDR2 SVGEGT. CDR3 nucleotide sequence: TGTGCCAGCAGCCCTGAACTTAAACAGGGGGAAGCTTTCTTT. Protein sequence: CASSPELKQGEAFF.

The chain carries TRBV28 and TRBJ1-2; D uncertain. Between the trimmed V and J ends, which lost 8 bases and 2 bases, there was a span of 15 bases. In germline, CDR1 is MDHEN, CDR2 SYDVKM. CDR3 length equals 14 residues. The CDR3 spells CASSKPVRNYGYTF. DNA of the CDR3: TGTGCCAGCTCGAAGCCGGTGCGAAACTATGGCTACACCTTC.

The J gene is TRBJ1-1, the V gene TRBV30, with D possibly being TRBD1 (5 bases). This CDR3 contains 12 residues. Germline V gene sequence: CDR1 GTSNPN, CDR2 SVGIG (reference sequence). V lost 8 bases, J lost 6 bases, and 16 bases lay in between. CDR3 sequence: CAREGQGAEAFF. The CDR3 DNA is TGTGCCCGCGAAGGTCAGGGCGCTGAAGCTTTCTTT.

The gene calls are TRBV2 and TRBJ1-3, with unresolved D. V lost 6 bases and J lost 4, with 10 bases in between. This CDR3 spans 13 amino acids. The V gene's germline CDR1 is SNHLY and CDR2 FYNNEI. The CDR3, as DNA: TGTGCCAGCAGGGCGGAGGGCGGAAACACCATATATTTT. It encodes CASRAEGGNTIYF.

This clone showed up just a few times. This sequence joins TRBV9 and TRBJ2-5; 14 bases fit TRBD2. The CDR3 loop spans 16 amino acids. Germline assignment: CDR1 SGDLS and CDR2 YYNGEE. V lost 0 bases and J lost 5; bases outside the gene matches: 3. The CDR3 DNA follows: TGTGCCAGCAGCGTAGATTGGACTAGCGGGGGGGAGACCCAGTACTTC. Translated: CASSVDWTSGGETQYF.

This clone was recorded once. This chain joins TRBV5-1 and TRBJ1-1; D unresolved. CDR1 SGHRS and CDR2 YFSETQ come from the germline V gene. This CDR3 is built from 15 residues. The ends were cut back, 2 bases at V and 1 base at J, with 12 bases in the middle. CDR3 protein: CASSFRWGSNTEAFF. The CDR3 DNA sequence: TGCGCCAGCAGCTTCAGGTGGGGTTCGAACACTGAAGCTTTCTTT.

About this clone: Other nucleotide sequences in the sample specify the same CDR3. The chain uses TRBV5-4 and TRBJ2-7; D gene unclear. Germline V lookup: CDR1 SGHNT, CDR2 YYREEE (reference sequence). V was pared by 0 bases and J by 3 bases, with 4 bases between. The CDR3 covers 12 residues. The CDR3 reads CASSLDNYEQYV. The CDR3 region has the DNA TGTGCCAGCAGCTTGGACAACTACGAGCAGTACGTC.

The CDR3 DNA follows: TGTGCCAGCAGGGGGGTTCCCAGCTCTGGAAACACCATATATTTT. Translating gives CASRGVPSSGNTIYF. This chain connects TRBV28 to TRBJ1-3; possible D gene TRBD1, 5 bases. The CDR3 length is 15 residues. V lost 6 bases and J 0 bases, leaving 12 bases between the germline ends. Germline V CDR1 and CDR2: MDHEN, SYDVKM.

The chain combines TRBV6-1 with TRBJ2-7; D ambiguous. Germline CDR1 is MNHNS and CDR2 is SASEGT. This CDR3 spans 13 amino acids. Trimming left V 1 base short and J 2 bases short, with 6 bases between. CDR3 loop: CASSEEMTYEQYF. The CDR3 nucleotides are TGTGCCAGCAGTGAAGAGATGACCTACGAGCAGTACTTC.

V is TRBV7-2 and J is TRBJ2-5; D possibly matches TRBD1 or TRBD2 (6 bases each). Per germline, CDR1 SGHTA and CDR2 FQGNSA. This CDR3 is built from 13 residues. V lost 7 bases and J 1 base, leaving 10 bases between the germline ends. CDR3 region: CASIKGGQETQYF. The CDR3 coding sequence is TGTGCCAGCATCAAGGGGGGCCAAGAGACCCAGTACTTC.

The V gene is TRBV10-3, the J gene TRBJ1-3; D is ambiguous. Germline loops: CDR1 ENHRY, CDR2 SYGVKD. Trimming cost V 10 bases and J 6 bases, with 13 bases left between them. The CDR3 covers 12 residues. The CDR3 DNA follows: TGTGCCACCCTGTCTCTAGAAAACACCATATATTTT. Protein product: CATLSLENTIYF.